The text below deals with one T cell receptor (beta chain). This entry belongs to a study of blood T cell repertoires in COVID-19. The study recruited people aged about 18 to 89 years across 20 to 30 US areas. Assignment of participants to cohorts was predicated upon participant-reported clinical history. A PCR-confirmed or clinician-diagnosed COVID-19 case had contacted exposed participants within 2 weeks of entry. Germline V lookup: CDR1 SEHNR, CDR2 FQNEAQ (reference sequence). The CDR3 covers 16 residues. Trimming took 3 bases from V and 3 from J, leaving 18 bases between them. As originally analysed: Reference gene primer amplification in the assay estimated nucleated cell counts. Sequenced by immunoSEQ multiplex PCR; TCRdb stores in-frame clones only, minus some. V and J calls and clone size are copied from that table; D and trimming were computed from the DNA. The sample comprises approximately 70,000 clones, around 65% of which are singletons, and approximately 50% rests with the top ten.

This rearrangement joins TRBV7-9 to TRBJ2-7; a possible D gene is TRBD1 (6 bases). Sequenced input: PBMCs or T cells enriched from blood (not recorded which). The TCR originated in a woman aged 55-69 years who had been exposed to COVID-19. The CDR3 spells CASSFCSWDICYEQYF. CDR3 DNA sequence: TGTGCCAGCAGCTTCTGTTCTTGGGACATCTGCTACGAGCAGTACTTC.